This T cell receptor beta chain came from a study of blood T cells in healthy people across ages. Overall study results and limits: Aged donors had fewer naive CD4+ cells and lower diversity than long-lived donors. CMV status of donors was unknown, possibly confounding expanded clonotype changes. Per million T cells, TCR beta diversity dropped about linearly as age rose.

A sample-barcoded 5' primer and a J-beta primer mix were used in a second PCR of about 7 to 12 cycles. With 12 random nucleotides, a template-switch adaptor tagged each individual cDNA molecule. MiXCR, applied by TCRdb to the 5' RACE reads, yields one record per CDR3 protein. The table has 1 million to 1.2 million distinct CDR3 sequences, under 40% seen once. This clonotype was detected only a few times. Its specificity is not known. Trimming left V 1 base short and J 7 bases short, with 25 bases between. CDR1 is MNHEY and CDR2 is SMNVEV in the germline V gene (reference sequence). The CDR3 sequence is 18 residues long.

This sequence was found in a young man in good health. Sequenced sample: blood. This chain links TRBV27 with TRBJ1-2; tentative D call: TRBD1 (5 bases). In nucleotides, the CDR3 is TGTGCCAGCAGTTTATTAGGGCCGGACACGACGATTTGGGCTGGCTACACCTTC. The encoded protein is CASSLLGPDTTIWAGYTF.